This T cell receptor (beta chain) came from a study of beta chain features in type 1 diabetes. Sequenced material consisted of expressed TCRB transcripts (all of the isolated RNA was reverse transcribed). Clones were sequenced by immunoSEQ multiplex PCR, and TCRdb holds only the in-frame ones, with some missing. The sample includes under 350,000 clones, over 11% seen only once; the top ten take 0.015% to 0.02%. A note on this clone: The antigen remains undetermined.

The V gene end was trimmed by 3 bases and the J gene end by 8 bases; junction bases not matched to a gene: 3. This CDR3 is built from 13 residues. Per the germline V gene, CDR1 is SGHTA and CDR2 is FQGNSA. The study, taken as a whole, reports: A moderate, significant TCRB CDR3 shortening appeared in type 1 diabetes across four CD4+ subsets. A possible short-template PCR bias applies equally to patients and controls. Cells with high TCR expression could be over-represented when cDNA is sequenced.

The clonotype was recovered from a man aged 30-40 years with type 1 diabetes. Input material: naive CD4+ T cells from blood. The chain links TRBV7-2 to TRBJ2-1; TRBD1 matches 8 bases. Here the CDR3 reads CASSFRGLDEQFF. CDR3 DNA sequence: TGTGCCAGCAGCTTCAGGGGGCTGGATGAGCAGTTCTTC.